A selection of T cell receptor beta chains follows, all from one sample in a study of shared clonotypes between healthy human individuals. Generated by immunoSEQ multiplex PCR, the TCRdb table keeps only in-frame clones and is missing some. The sample shows around 430,000 clones, 70% to 80% of them seen only once. Sequences were obtained from PBMCs. All receptors derive from a woman between 40 and 50 years old in good health. Some clones in this sample may be carry-over from other donors' samples. Each CDR3 is given with its conserved first and last residue. Each record gives: CDR3 protein, V gene.

CDR3 protein: CASSPGTGGTDTQYF
V gene: TRBV6-4

CDR3 protein: CASSIVGVGKGAFF
V gene: TRBV19

CDR3 protein: CASSPTGKDTEAFF
V gene: TRBV18

CDR3 protein: CASSQLDILQETQYF
V gene: TRBV4-1

CDR3 protein: CAWSGLAGSYEQYF
V gene: TRBV30

CDR3 protein: CAISEGNLAKNIQYF
V gene: TRBV10-3

CDR3 protein: CASSLAGYGGELFF
V gene: TRBV11-3

CDR3 protein: CATSRYRASLEQYF
V gene: TRBV15

CDR3 protein: CASSDWGWKTQYF
V gene: TRBV6-4

CDR3 protein: CASSPQAGANVLTF
V gene: TRBV7-9